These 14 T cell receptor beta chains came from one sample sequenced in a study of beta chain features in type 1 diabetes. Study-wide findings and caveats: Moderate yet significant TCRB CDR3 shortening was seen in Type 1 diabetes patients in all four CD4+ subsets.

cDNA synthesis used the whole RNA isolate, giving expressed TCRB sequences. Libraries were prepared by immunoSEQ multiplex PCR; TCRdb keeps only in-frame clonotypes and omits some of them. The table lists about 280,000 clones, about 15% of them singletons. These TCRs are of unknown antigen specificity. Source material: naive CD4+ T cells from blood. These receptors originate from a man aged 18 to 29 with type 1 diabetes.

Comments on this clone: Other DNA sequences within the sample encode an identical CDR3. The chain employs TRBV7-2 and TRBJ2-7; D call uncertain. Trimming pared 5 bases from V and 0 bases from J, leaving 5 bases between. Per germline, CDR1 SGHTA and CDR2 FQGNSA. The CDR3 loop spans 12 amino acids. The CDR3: CASSPSSYEQYF. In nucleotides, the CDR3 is TGTGCCAGCAGCCCGAGCTCCTACGAGCAGTACTTC.

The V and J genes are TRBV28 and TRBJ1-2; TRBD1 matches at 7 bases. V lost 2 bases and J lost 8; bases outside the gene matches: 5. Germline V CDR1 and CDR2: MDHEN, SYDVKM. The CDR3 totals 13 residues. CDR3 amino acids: CASSLPQGGGYTF. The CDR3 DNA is TGTGCCAGCAGTTTACCCCAGGGGGGAGGCTACACCTTC.

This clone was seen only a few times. CDR3 region: CASSPFGGINEQFF. The CDR3 DNA follows: TGTGCCAGCAGCCCATTTGGCGGGATAAATGAGCAGTTCTTC. The chain joins TRBV4-2 to TRBJ2-1, with D perhaps TRBD2 (6 bases). Germline V CDR1 and CDR2: LGHNA, YNFKEQ. Trimming took 4 bases from V and 7 from J, leaving 14 bases between them. This CDR3 is 14 amino acids long.

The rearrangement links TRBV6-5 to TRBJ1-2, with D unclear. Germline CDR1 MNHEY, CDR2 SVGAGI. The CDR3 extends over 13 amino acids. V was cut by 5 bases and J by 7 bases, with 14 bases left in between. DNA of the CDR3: TGTGCCAGCAGTGACCTGAGGTCGCGTGGCTACACCTTC. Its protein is CASSDLRSRGYTF.

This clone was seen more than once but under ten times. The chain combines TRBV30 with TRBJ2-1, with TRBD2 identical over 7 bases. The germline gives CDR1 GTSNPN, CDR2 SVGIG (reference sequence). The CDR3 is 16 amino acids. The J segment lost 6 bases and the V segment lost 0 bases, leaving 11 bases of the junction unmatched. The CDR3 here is CAWSVLTGTKSNEQFF. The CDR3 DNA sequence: TGTGCCTGGAGTGTACTTACCGGGACTAAAAGCAATGAGCAGTTCTTC.

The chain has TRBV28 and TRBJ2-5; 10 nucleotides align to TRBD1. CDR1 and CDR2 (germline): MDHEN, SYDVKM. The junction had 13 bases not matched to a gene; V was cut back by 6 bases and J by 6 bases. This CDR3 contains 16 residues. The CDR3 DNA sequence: TGTGCCAGCAGAGACCGGGACAGGGGAGTTATCAAGACCCAGTACTTC. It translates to CASRDRDRGVIKTQYF.

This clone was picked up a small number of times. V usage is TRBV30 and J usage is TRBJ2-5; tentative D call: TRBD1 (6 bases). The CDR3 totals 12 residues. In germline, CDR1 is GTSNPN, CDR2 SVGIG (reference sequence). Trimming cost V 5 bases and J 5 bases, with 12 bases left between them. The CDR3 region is CAWASGVETQYF. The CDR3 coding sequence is TGTGCCTGGGCTTCAGGGGTTGAGACCCAGTACTTC. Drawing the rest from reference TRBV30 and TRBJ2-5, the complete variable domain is SQTIHQWPATLVQPVGSPLSLECTVEGTSNPNLYWYRQAAGRGLQLLFYSVGIGQISSEVPQNLSASRPQDRQFILSSKKLLLSDSGFYLCAWASGVETQYFGPGTRLLVL.

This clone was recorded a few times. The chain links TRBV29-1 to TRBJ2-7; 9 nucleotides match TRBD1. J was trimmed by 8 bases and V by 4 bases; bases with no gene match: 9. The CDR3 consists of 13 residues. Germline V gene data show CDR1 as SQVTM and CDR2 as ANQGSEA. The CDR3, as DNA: TGCAGCGTTGTCTTGGACAGGGGAGGGAAGCAGTACTTC. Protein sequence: CSVVLDRGGKQYF.

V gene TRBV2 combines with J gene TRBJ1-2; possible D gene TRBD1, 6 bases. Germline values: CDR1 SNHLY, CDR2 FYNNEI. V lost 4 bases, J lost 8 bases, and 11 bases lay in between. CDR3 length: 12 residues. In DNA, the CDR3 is TGTGCCAGCAGTGCAGGGGCGGAGGGCTACACCTTC. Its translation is CASSAGAEGYTF.

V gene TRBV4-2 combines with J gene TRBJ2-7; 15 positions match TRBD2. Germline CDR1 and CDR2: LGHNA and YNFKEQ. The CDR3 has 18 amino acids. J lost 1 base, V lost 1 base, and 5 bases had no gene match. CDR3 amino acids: CASSQGTSGRGQSYEQYF. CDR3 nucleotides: TGTGCCAGCAGCCAAGGGACTAGCGGGAGGGGTCAATCCTACGAGCAGTACTTC.

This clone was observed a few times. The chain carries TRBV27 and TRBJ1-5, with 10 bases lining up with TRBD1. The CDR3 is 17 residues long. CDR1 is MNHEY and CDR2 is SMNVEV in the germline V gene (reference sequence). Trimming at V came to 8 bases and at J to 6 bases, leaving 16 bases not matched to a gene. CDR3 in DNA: TGTGCCAGCGCATCCTCTACGACAGGGGGCTACGCTCAGCCCCAGCATTTT. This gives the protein CASASSTTGGYAQPQHF.

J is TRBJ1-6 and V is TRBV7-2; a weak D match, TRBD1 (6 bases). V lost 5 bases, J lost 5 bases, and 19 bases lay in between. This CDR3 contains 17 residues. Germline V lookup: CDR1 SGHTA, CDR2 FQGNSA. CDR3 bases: TGTGCCAGCAGCATACTCAACAGGGTATTGGATAATTCACCCCTCCACTTT. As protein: CASSILNRVLDNSPLHF.

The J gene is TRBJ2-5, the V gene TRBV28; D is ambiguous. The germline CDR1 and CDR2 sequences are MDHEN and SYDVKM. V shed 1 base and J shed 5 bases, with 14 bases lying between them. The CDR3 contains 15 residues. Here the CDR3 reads CASSLLPGQVETQYF. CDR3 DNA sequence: TGTGCCAGCAGTTTATTGCCAGGCCAGGTCGAGACCCAGTACTTC.

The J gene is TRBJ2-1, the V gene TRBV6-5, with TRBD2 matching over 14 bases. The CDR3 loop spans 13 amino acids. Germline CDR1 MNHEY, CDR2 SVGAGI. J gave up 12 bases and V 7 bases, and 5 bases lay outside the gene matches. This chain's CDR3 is CASTRLAGGRQFF. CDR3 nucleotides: TGTGCCAGCACCAGACTAGCGGGGGGGCGGCAGTTCTTC.